Listed below are T cell receptor beta chains from one sample, sequenced in a study of spatial heterogeneity in lung cancer. Each CDR3 protein is one row after TCRdb ran MiXCR on the 5' RACE reads. The sample yields about 52,000 distinct CDR3 sequences, 6% to 8.5% seen once. Sequences were derived from PBMCs, sampled at follow-up. The receptors come from a female donor with early-stage non-small cell lung cancer. Both conserved end residues are part of each CDR3. D genes are given only for firm matches.

V gene: TRBV9; D gene: TRBD2; J gene: TRBJ2-5; CDR3 protein: CASSPPGGETQYF
V gene: TRBV20-1; D gene: TRBD1; J gene: TRBJ2-1; CDR3 protein: CSARWTGDSEQFF
V gene: TRBV28; D gene: TRBD2; J gene: TRBJ2-7; CDR3 protein: CASSFPGLAGSEQYF
V gene: TRBV20-1; D gene: TRBD1; J gene: TRBJ2-5; CDR3 protein: CSARGQGSTETQYF
V gene: TRBV3-1; D gene: TRBD1; J gene: TRBJ2-1; CDR3 protein: CASSQGDSDYNEQFF
V gene: TRBV6-5; D gene: -; J gene: TRBJ1-1; CDR3 protein: CASSRTTNTEAFF
V gene: TRBV5-6; D gene: TRBD1; J gene: TRBJ1-6; CDR3 protein: CASTETGSSYNSPLHF
V gene: TRBV12-3/TRBV12-4; D gene: -; J gene: TRBJ2-4; CDR3 protein: CASSPPWGSVAKNIQYF
V gene: TRBV5-1; D gene: -; J gene: TRBJ2-5; CDR3 protein: CASRPTGSGRETQYF
V gene: TRBV7-2; D gene: -; J gene: TRBJ1-2; CDR3 protein: CASSLGTVDYGYTF
V gene: TRBV3-1; D gene: -; J gene: TRBJ2-7; CDR3 protein: CASSQISSGNYEQYF
V gene: TRBV11-2; D gene: TRBD2; J gene: TRBJ2-7; CDR3 protein: CASSPSRGRSPYEQYF
V gene: TRBV10-3; D gene: -; J gene: TRBJ1-4; CDR3 protein: CAVRAGNEKLFF
V gene: TRBV29-1; D gene: -; J gene: TRBJ1-2; CDR3 protein: CSVERNGYTF
V gene: TRBV18; D gene: TRBD1; J gene: TRBJ2-6; CDR3 protein: CASSPKSGQPSGANVLTF
V gene: TRBV5-8; D gene: -; J gene: TRBJ1-4; CDR3 protein: CASSSRAGTANEKLFF
V gene: TRBV10-3; D gene: -; J gene: TRBJ2-7; CDR3 protein: CAISESQTPYYEQYF
V gene: TRBV5-1; D gene: -; J gene: TRBJ2-3; CDR3 protein: CASSHFGPGDTQYF
V gene: TRBV7-9; D gene: TRBD2; J gene: TRBJ2-1; CDR3 protein: CASSLVGTSGYNEQFF